The 25 T cell receptor beta chains in this list originate from one sample, sequenced in a study of blood T cell repertoires in COVID-19. The repertoire was sequenced with immunoSEQ multiplex PCR; TCRdb's copy has only in-frame clones and lacks some. The table records approximately 37,000 clones, 85% of them present only once. The sample comprised peripheral blood. The receptors here all came from a man in his 60s with active or convalescent COVID-19.

The rearrangement links TRBV28 to TRBJ2-5; 15 bases fit TRBD2. The V and J ends lost 5 bases and 14 bases, in that order; junction bases with no gene match: 6. This CDR3 has 13 amino acids. Germline V gene data show CDR1 as MDHEN and CDR2 as SYDVKM. CDR3 amino acids: CASSQTGLAGGYF. The CDR3 DNA reads TGTGCCAGCAGTCAAACGGGACTAGCGGGGGGCTACTTC.

This clone was seen a few times. The chain couples TRBV6-1 to TRBJ1-2; 7 bases are a match to TRBD1. The V segment lost 1 base and the J segment 10 bases; nucleotides outside the gene matches: 3. The V gene's germline CDR1 is MNHNS and CDR2 SASEGT. The CDR3 totals 12 residues. CDR3 region: CASSEGTGVYTF. The CDR3 coding sequence is TGTGCCAGCAGTGAAGGAACAGGGGTCTACACCTTC.

The rearrangement joins TRBV6-5 to TRBJ2-7; 8 bases match TRBD1. J was trimmed by 5 bases and V by 5 bases; bases with no gene match: 5. Germline V gene lookup returns CDR1 MNHEY and CDR2 SVGAGI. The CDR3 consists of 13 residues. The CDR3 reads CASSRAGGDEQYV. CDR3 sequence (DNA): TGTGCCAGCAGTCGCGCAGGGGGCGACGAGCAGTACGTC.

This clone was recorded once. The V call is TRBV5-6, the J call TRBJ2-7; 11 bases fit TRBD1. The CDR3 consists of 15 residues. Losses at the gene ends were 0 bases for V and 4 bases for J; bases not matched to a gene: 3. The V gene's germline CDR1 is SGHDT and CDR2 YYEEEE. This chain's CDR3 is CASSLGGQGAYEQYV. In DNA form, the CDR3 reads TGTGCCAGCAGCTTGGGCGGACAGGGGGCATACGAGCAGTACGTC.

The gene calls are TRBV30 and TRBJ1-2; D is undetermined. Trimming removed 2 bases at V and 5 bases at J, with 12 bases between. This CDR3 region has 13 residues. Germline V lookup: CDR1 GTSNPN, CDR2 SVGIG (reference sequence). CDR3 DNA sequence: TGTGCCTGGAGTCTTACCTCTAGGTATGGCTACACCTTC. Translating it yields CAWSLTSRYGYTF.

The V call is TRBV6-4, the J call TRBJ1-2, with D unresolved. In germline, CDR1 is MRHNA, CDR2 SNTAGT. CDR3 length: 12 residues. The ends were cut back, 0 bases at V and 8 bases at J, with 7 bases in the middle. The CDR3 bases are TGTGCCAGCAGTGACTCAACGGGAGGCTACACCTTC. It yields the protein CASSDSTGGYTF.

The V call is TRBV11-3, the J call TRBJ2-4; 7 nucleotides match TRBD1. Germline V lookup: CDR1 SGHNT, CDR2 YENEEA. Trimming at V came to 5 bases and at J to 15 bases, leaving 10 bases not matched to a gene. The CDR3 has 12 residues. CDR3 sequence: CASSPRTGYRYF. The CDR3 nucleotides are TGTGCCAGCAGCCCCCGGACAGGTTATCGGTACTTC. The full variable domain, completed using reference TRBV11-3 and TRBJ2-4, is EAGVVQSPRYKIIEKKQPVAFWCNPISGHNTLYWYLQNLGQGPELLIRYENEEAVDDSQLPKDRFSAERLKGVDSTLKIQPAELGDSAVYLCASSPRTGYRYFGAGTRLSVL.

CDR3: CASSLSGQGWETQYF. The CDR3 region has the DNA TGCGCCAGCAGCTTGTCGGGACAGGGGTGGGAGACCCAGTACTTC. The chain joins TRBV5-1 to TRBJ2-5; 10 positions agree with TRBD1. Trimming at V came to 1 base and at J to 5 bases, leaving 5 bases not matched to a gene. Germline V gives CDR1 SGHRS, CDR2 YFSETQ. The CDR3 has 15 amino acids.

The chain couples TRBV11-2 to TRBJ1-2; TRBD1 might be the D (6 bases). The CDR3 totals 13 residues. CDR1 is SGHAT, CDR2 FQNNGV, per germline. Trimming stripped 8 bases from V and 4 bases from J, with 14 bases between. CDR3 in DNA: TGTGCCAGCCTGGGGGCTTTAGGCTATGGCTACACCTTC. Protein sequence: CASLGALGYGYTF.

J is TRBJ2-1 and V is TRBV7-8; TRBD2 aligns across 8 bases. The germline gives CDR1 SGHVS, CDR2 FQNEAQ. The CDR3 runs to 15 residues. V lost 1 base, J lost 6 bases, and 5 bases stayed unmatched. In DNA, the CDR3 is TGTGCCAGCAGCTTAGGCGGGAGGTATAGCAATGAGCAGTTCTTC. Its protein is CASSLGGRYSNEQFF.

The CDR3 protein is CASSVVGTGWYGYTF. The CDR3 DNA is TGTGCCAGCAGCGTAGTTGGGACAGGGTGGTATGGCTACACCTTC. V gene TRBV9 combines with J gene TRBJ1-2; the match to TRBD1 covers 9 bases. Per the germline V gene, CDR1 is SGDLS and CDR2 is YYNGEE. The V gene end was trimmed by 0 bases and the J gene end by 5 bases; junction bases not matched to a gene: 5. The length of the CDR3 is 15 residues.

The chain couples TRBV20-1 to TRBJ1-5; possible D gene TRBD1, 6 bases. The CDR3 loop spans 13 amino acids. V shed 3 bases and J shed 5 bases, with 11 bases lying between them. Germline V lookup: CDR1 DFQATT, CDR2 SNEGSKA (reference sequence). The CDR3 spells CSASKGVDQPQHF. In DNA, the CDR3 is TGCAGTGCTAGTAAGGGGGTGGATCAGCCCCAGCATTTT.

V and J are TRBV27 and TRBJ1-5; D gene unclear. CDR1 is MNHEY and CDR2 is SMNVEV in the germline V gene (reference sequence). This CDR3 region has 15 residues. Trimming removed 5 bases at V and 4 bases at J, with 15 bases between. CDR3 loop: CASSHNSNTNQPQHF. The CDR3 nucleotides read TGTGCCAGCAGTCACAACAGTAACACAAATCAGCCCCAGCATTTT.

The chain couples TRBV5-1 to TRBJ1-1; D perhaps matches TRBD1 (5 bases). The CDR3 has 14 amino acids. The V gene lost 0 bases and the J gene lost 1 base, with 7 bases spanning the gap. CDR1 and CDR2 (germline): SGHRS, YFSETQ. CDR3 nucleotide sequence: TGCGCCAGCAGCTTGGTTCAGGGGAACACTGAAGCTTTCTTT. Its protein product is CASSLVQGNTEAFF.

The chain has TRBV19 and TRBJ1-6; maybe TRBD1 (5 bases). Trimming pared 7 bases from V and 10 bases from J, leaving 26 bases between. The CDR3 has 17 residues. Germline CDR1 reads LNHDA; CDR2 reads SQIVND (reference sequence). The CDR3 region has the DNA TGTGCCAGTACCGCCTCCCGCCAAGGGGCCATAAGGTCACCCCTCCACTTT. Its translation: CASTASRQGAIRSPLHF.

The chain links TRBV24-1 to TRBJ1-5; D is undetermined. V lost 0 bases to trimming and J lost 5 bases, with 7 bases between them. The CDR3 totals 14 residues. Germline CDR1 and CDR2: KGHDR and SFDVKD. The CDR3 spells CATSDLSGDQPQHF. CDR3 bases: TGTGCCACCAGTGATTTGAGCGGGGATCAGCCCCAGCATTTT.

On this clone itself: Distinct nucleotide sequences in the sample also encode this CDR3. This chain connects TRBV20-1 to TRBJ2-1; tentatively, D is TRBD2 (5 bases). V was shortened by 0 bases and J by 12 bases, with 9 bases between the two germline ends. The CDR3 is 11 amino acids. The germline V gene has CDR1 DFQATT and CDR2 SNEGSKA (reference sequence). CDR3 sequence: CSARDGRGQFF. DNA of the CDR3: TGCAGTGCTAGAGATGGTCGGGGGCAGTTCTTC.

V gene TRBV28 combines with J gene TRBJ1-5, with D possibly matching TRBD1 (6 bases). CDR1 is MDHEN and CDR2 is SYDVKM in the germline V gene. The CDR3 is 15 residues long. The V end was cut by 4 bases, the J end by 9 bases, with 19 bases between. CDR3 sequence reads: CASSWEGGLVGPQHF. The CDR3 nucleotides are TGTGCCAGCAGTTGGGAGGGGGGATTGGTCGGGCCCCAGCATTTT.

This chain joins TRBV14 and TRBJ1-4, with TRBD1 as a possible D gene (5 bases). Deletions cut 7 bases from V and 2 bases from J, with 17 bases between. The CDR3 covers 16 residues. Germline CDR1 is SGHDN and CDR2 is FVKESK. The DNA for the CDR3 is TGTGCCAGCATCGTGAGACAGCCCCGTACTAATGAAAAACTGTTTTTT. Encoded protein: CASIVRQPRTNEKLFF. Full variable domain (remainder filled in from reference TRBV14 and TRBJ1-4): EAGVTQFPSHSVIEKGQTVTLRCDPISGHDNLYWYRRVMGKEIKFLLHFVKESKQDESGMPNNRFLAERTGGTYSTLKVQPAELEDSGVYFCASIVRQPRTNEKLFFGSGTQLSVL.

The rearrangement uses TRBV9 and TRBJ1-1; maybe TRBD1 (6 bases). CDR1 and CDR2 (germline): SGDLS, YYNGEE. The length of the CDR3 is 15 residues. V was pared by 2 bases and J by 0 bases, with 11 bases between. CDR3 nucleotides: TGTGCCAGCAGCGTCCTTACAGGGATGAACACTGAAGCTTTCTTT. Translation gives CASSVLTGMNTEAFF.

The chain recombines TRBV24-1 with TRBJ1-2; 8 bases match TRBD1. V dropped 3 bases and J dropped 8; count of bases not matched to a gene: 7. Germline V gives CDR1 KGHDR, CDR2 SFDVKD. This CDR3 has 14 residues. CDR3: CATSDPGQGQGYTF. CDR3 DNA sequence: TGTGCCACCAGTGATCCTGGACAGGGTCAGGGCTACACCTTC.

This chain uses TRBV5-1 with TRBJ1-1; a weak D match, TRBD1 (6 bases). V lost 2 bases, J lost 8 bases, and 10 bases lay in between. CDR1 is SGHRS, CDR2 YFSETQ, per germline. This CDR3 comprises 12 residues. Here the CDR3 reads CASSLQGGEAFF. CDR3 DNA: TGCGCCAGCAGCTTACAGGGAGGGGAAGCTTTCTTT.

The chain couples TRBV28 to TRBJ2-5; no reliable D call. This CDR3 comprises 14 residues. V gave up 3 bases and J gave up 2 bases, with 10 bases separating them. From germline, CDR1 is MDHEN and CDR2 SYDVKM. CDR3 in DNA: TGTGCCAGCAGTTTGCAGTTACGACAAGAGACCCAGTACTTC. Amino acid sequence: CASSLQLRQETQYF.

The V and J genes are TRBV5-4 and TRBJ1-2; 7 nucleotides align to TRBD1. V shed 5 bases, J shed 2 bases, and the junction held 9 bases outside the gene matches. The CDR3 covers 15 residues. The germline gives CDR1 SGHNT, CDR2 YYREEE (reference sequence). CDR3 residues: CASSKGTAQNYGYTF. The CDR3 region has the DNA TGTGCCAGCAGTAAAGGGACAGCCCAAAACTATGGCTACACCTTC.

The V gene is TRBV19, the J gene TRBJ1-1, with TRBD1 matching over 8 bases. Germline loops: CDR1 LNHDA, CDR2 SQIVND (reference sequence). This CDR3 is 13 amino acids long. Unmatched junction bases numbered 1, after V lost 3 bases and J lost 4 bases. Written as DNA, the CDR3 is TGTGCCAGTAGTATTGACAGGGGCACTGAAGCTTTCTTT. It specifies CASSIDRGTEAFF.